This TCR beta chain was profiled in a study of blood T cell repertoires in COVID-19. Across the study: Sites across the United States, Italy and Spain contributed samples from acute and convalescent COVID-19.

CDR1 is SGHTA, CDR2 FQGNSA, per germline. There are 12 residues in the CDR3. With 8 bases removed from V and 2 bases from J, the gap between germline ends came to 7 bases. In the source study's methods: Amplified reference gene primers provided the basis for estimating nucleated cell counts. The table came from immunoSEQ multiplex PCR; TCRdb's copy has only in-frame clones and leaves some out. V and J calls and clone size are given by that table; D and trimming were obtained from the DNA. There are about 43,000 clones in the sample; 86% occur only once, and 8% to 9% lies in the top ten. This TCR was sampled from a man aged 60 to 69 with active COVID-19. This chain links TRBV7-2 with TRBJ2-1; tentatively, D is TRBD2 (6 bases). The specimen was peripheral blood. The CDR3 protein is CASGGAYNEQFF. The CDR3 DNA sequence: TGTGCCAGCGGCGGGGCCTACAATGAGCAGTTCTTC. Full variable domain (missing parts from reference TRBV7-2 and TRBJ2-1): GAGVSQSPSNKVTEKGKDVELRCDPISGHTALYWYRQSLGQGLEFLIYFQGNSAPDKSGLPSDRFSAERTGGSVSTLTIQRTQQEDSAVYLCASGGAYNEQFFGPGTRLTVL.